This T cell receptor beta chain derives from a study of blood T cells in healthy people across ages. A remark on this clonotype: Its antigen remains unknown.

For the second PCR, which ran for about 7 to 11 cycles, a sample-barcoded 5' primer and a J-beta primer mix were used. Every cDNA molecule bore a tag from a template-switch adaptor containing 12 random nucleotides. One entry per CDR3 protein results from TCRdb running MiXCR on the 5' RACE reads. The top ten hold 30% to 35% of the sample, which has fewer than 800,000 distinct CDR3 sequences, approximately 49% seen once. Germline values: CDR1 LGHNA, CDR2 YNFKEQ. Trimming stripped 4 bases from V and 6 bases from J, with 13 bases between. This CDR3 comprises 13 residues. Donors were systemically healthy Caucasian individuals from Russia aged roughly 6 to 100 years. General study findings and limits: Compared with aged donors, long-lived donors showed fewer expanded clones, suggesting selection.

This sequence originates from a woman aged 60-70 years in good health. This chain joins TRBV4-2 and TRBJ2-7; no definite D call. The sequenced material came from blood. The CDR3 nucleotides are TGTGCCAGCAGCCTACAAGGGCAGTCCGAGCAGTACTTC. Translated, it gives CASSLQGQSEQYF.